This TCR beta chain was sequenced for a study of CXCR3-negative and CXCR3-positive naive CD8 T cells. Study context: The libraries yielded about 150 million TRB reads, about 1.5 +/- 0.3 million each. Overall study findings and caveats: When CXCR3-positive naive cells were set against CXCR3-negative naive cells, the former had more hydrophobic TRB CDR3s. CXCR3-negative and CXCR3-positive naive cells shared comparable TRBV-TRBJ usage, but memory cells did not. CD5 surface expression was similar among naive subsets, and TCR strength was estimated by inference from TRB CDR3 properties.

Libraries were UMI-labeled 5' RACE TRB cDNA. TCRdb reprocessed the 5' RACE reads; each CDR3 protein has one entry and no DNA is given. In all, the sample yields about 85,000 distinct CDR3 sequences. Notes on this clonotype: Its antigen is unidentified.

Cells that were CD45RO-CCR7+CD27+CD95- constituted naive CD8+ T cells. This CDR3 region has 18 residues. Per germline, CDR1 SGHRS and CDR2 YFSETQ. Material for sequencing was naive CXCR3+ CD8+ T cells from blood. Indicated subset: CD45RO-CCR7+CD27+CD95- naive CD8+ T cells expressing CXCR3 (TNR3+). This sequence was found in a human donor in good health. Some clones in this sample may be carry-over from other donors' samples. V is TRBV5-1 and J is TRBJ2-2; TCRdb's D gene call, TRBD1, goes unchecked for lack of DNA. CDR3 residues: CASSLRSTGDANTGELFF. The whole variable domain, filled in from reference TRBV5-1 and TRBJ2-2, reads KAGVTQTPRYLIKTRGQQVTLSCSPISGHRSVSWYQQTPGQGLQFLFEYFSETQRNKGNFPGRFSGRQFSNSRSEMNVSTLELGDSALYLCASSLRSTGDANTGELFFGEGSRLTVL.